The 20 T cell receptor beta chains below come from one sample, sequenced in a study of CXCR3-negative and CXCR3-positive naive CD8 T cells. Libraries were UMI-labeled 5' RACE TRB cDNA. Using the 5' RACE reads, TCRdb records one entry per CDR3 protein without DNA. Recorded for this sample: about 130,000 distinct CDR3 sequences. The sample taken for sequencing was naive CXCR3- CD8+ T cells from blood. Documented subset: CD45RO-CCR7+CD27+CD95- naive CD8+ T cells lacking CXCR3 (TNR3-). The receptors here all came from a human donor in good health. Some clones in this sample may be carry-over from other donors' samples.

This rearrangement joins TRBV10-2 to TRBJ2-5. Germline V CDR1 and CDR2: WSHSY, SAAADI. CDR3 length: 15 residues. CDR3 sequence reads: CASSGLQKFEETQYF.

J is TRBJ1-2 and V is TRBV4-2. From germline, CDR1 is LGHNA and CDR2 YNFKEQ. This CDR3 spans 15 amino acids. CDR3 in amino acids: CASSPEGFWNYGYTF.

This chain links TRBV7-8 with TRBJ1-1; TCRdb outputs TRBD1, but without DNA this stays unchecked. CDR3 length: 16 residues. CDR1 is SGHVS and CDR2 is FQNEAQ in the germline V gene. The CDR3 loop reads CASSRGGGPMNTEAFF.

The chain carries TRBV24-1 and TRBJ1-3. The CDR3 totals 12 residues. CDR1 is KGHDR and CDR2 is SFDVKD in the germline V gene. The CDR3 reads CATADSGNTIYF.

The rearrangement uses TRBV10-3 and TRBJ2-2; TCRdb designates TRBD1, a call that cannot be tested without DNA. CDR1 ENHRY and CDR2 SYGVKD come from the germline V gene. CDR3 size: 15 residues. Here the CDR3 reads CAIKDNYQNTGELFF.

The chain has TRBV27 and TRBJ2-5; TCRdb's assignment of TRBD1 cannot be checked, as there is no DNA. The CDR3 spans 13 residues. Germline lookup yields CDR1 MNHEY and CDR2 SMNVEV (reference sequence). The CDR3 loop reads CASSIGGWETQYF.

The CDR3 reads CASRLEGLGSPLHF. The chain joins TRBV5-1 to TRBJ1-6. CDR1 and CDR2 from the germline V gene are SGHRS and YFSETQ. This CDR3 comprises 14 residues. Together with reference TRBV5-1 and TRBJ1-6, the CDR3 gives the full variable domain: KAGVTQTPRYLIKTRGQQVTLSCSPISGHRSVSWYQQTPGQGLQFLFEYFSETQRNKGNFPGRFSGRQFSNSRSEMNVSTLELGDSALYLCASRLEGLGSPLHFGNGTRLTVT.

V usage is TRBV5-5 and J usage is TRBJ1-4; no DNA is available, so the TRBD1 call from TCRdb remains unchecked. Per the germline V gene, CDR1 is SGHKS and CDR2 is YYEKEE (reference sequence). The CDR3 has 14 amino acids. CDR3 sequence reads: CASSLDIRVEQLFF. Looking up the rest from reference TRBV5-5 and TRBJ1-4 gives the full variable domain: DAGVTQSPTHLIKTRGQQVTLRCSPISGHKSVSWYQQVLGQGPQFIFQYYEKEERGRGNFPDRFSARQFPNYSSELNVNALLLGDSALYLCASSLDIRVEQLFFGSGTQLSVL.

This sequence joins TRBV5-1 and TRBJ2-7; the D call of TRBD1 rests on TCRdb alone, since no DNA is present to check it. Germline CDR1 and CDR2: SGHRS and YFSETQ. This CDR3 comprises 15 residues. CDR3 sequence reads: CASSSLQGAYYEQYF. The variable domain in full, with the rest retrieved from reference TRBV5-1 and TRBJ2-7, is KAGVTQTPRYLIKTRGQQVTLSCSPISGHRSVSWYQQTPGQGLQFLFEYFSETQRNKGNFPGRFSGRQFSNSRSEMNVSTLELGDSALYLCASSSLQGAYYEQYFGPGTRLTVT.

Here the CDR3 reads CASSPYQGSSYEQYF. The V and J genes are TRBV4-1 and TRBJ2-7. The length of the CDR3 is 15 residues. Germline loops: CDR1 MGHRA, CDR2 YSYEKL.

This chain links TRBV6-1 with TRBJ1-1; lacking DNA, the TRBD1 call made by TCRdb goes unchecked. Germline CDR1 is MNHNS and CDR2 is SASEGT. The CDR3 extends over 15 amino acids. The CDR3 loop is CASSSLTGMNTEAFF.

The rearrangement uses TRBV27 and TRBJ2-7; TCRdb returns TRBD2, unconfirmable since there is no DNA. Germline lookup yields CDR1 MNHEY and CDR2 SMNVEV (reference sequence). This CDR3 has 13 residues. CDR3 loop: CASSPIAGYEQYF.

The gene calls are TRBV19 and TRBJ2-7; TCRdb proposes TRBD2, but this gene call is untestable without DNA. CDR3 length: 15 amino acids. CDR1 LNHDA and CDR2 SQIVND come from the germline V gene (reference sequence). CDR3 amino acids: CATKLATGGSYEQYF.

The chain links TRBV5-1 to TRBJ1-1; TCRdb's D call of TRBD1 is untestable without DNA. The CDR3 totals 13 residues. Germline CDR1 is SGHRS and CDR2 is YFSETQ. CDR3 protein: CASGHLTNTEAFF. The complete variable domain, with remaining parts taken from reference TRBV5-1 and TRBJ1-1, reads KAGVTQTPRYLIKTRGQQVTLSCSPISGHRSVSWYQQTPGQGLQFLFEYFSETQRNKGNFPGRFSGRQFSNSRSEMNVSTLELGDSALYLCASGHLTNTEAFFGQGTRLTVV.

The genes are TRBV20-1 and TRBJ2-7; TCRdb returns TRBD1, unconfirmable since there is no DNA. This CDR3 has 13 residues. Germline V lookup: CDR1 DFQATT, CDR2 SNEGSKA (reference sequence). The chain's CDR3 is CSARDTGRYEQYF.

The J gene is TRBJ2-1, the V gene TRBV29-1; without DNA, the TCRdb call of TRBD1 cannot be checked. The length of the CDR3 is 13 residues. Germline V gene data show CDR1 as SQVTM and CDR2 as ANQGSEA. CDR3 in amino acids: CSADQGAGNEQFF.

The chain couples TRBV4-3 to TRBJ1-3; the TCRdb call, TRBD1, lacks DNA for checking. Germline V lookup: CDR1 LGHNA, CDR2 YSLEER. The CDR3 extends over 17 amino acids. CDR3 loop: CASSQDRSGDTGNTIYF.

The chain carries TRBV10-3 and TRBJ2-3; TCRdb's D call of TRBD2 is untestable without DNA. The CDR3 has 16 residues. Germline lookup yields CDR1 ENHRY and CDR2 SYGVKD. The CDR3 sequence is CAISPRTSGDTDTQYF.

The chain carries TRBV7-9 and TRBJ1-6; TCRdb picks TRBD1, but there is no DNA to check that call. This CDR3 spans 19 amino acids. Germline loops: CDR1 SEHNR, CDR2 FQNEAQ (reference sequence). The CDR3 spells CASSHIVGGTSGHNSPLHF.

The chain recombines TRBV5-1 with TRBJ2-7; with no DNA, the TCRdb D assignment of TRBD1 cannot be verified. Germline V gene data show CDR1 as SGHRS and CDR2 as YFSETQ. The CDR3 has 15 amino acids. CDR3 region: CASSPAGTGVWEQYF.